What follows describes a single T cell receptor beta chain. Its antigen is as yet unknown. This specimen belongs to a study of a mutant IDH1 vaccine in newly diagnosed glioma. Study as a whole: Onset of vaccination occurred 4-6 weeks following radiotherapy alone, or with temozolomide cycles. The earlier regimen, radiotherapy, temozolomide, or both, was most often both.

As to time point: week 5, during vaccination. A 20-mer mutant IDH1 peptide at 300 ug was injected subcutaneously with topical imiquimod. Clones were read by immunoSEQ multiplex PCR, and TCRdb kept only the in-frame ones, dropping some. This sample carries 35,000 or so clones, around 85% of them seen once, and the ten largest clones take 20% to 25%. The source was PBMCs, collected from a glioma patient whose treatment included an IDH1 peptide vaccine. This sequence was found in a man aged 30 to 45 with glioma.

CDR3 DNA sequence: TGTGCCAGCAGCGTTTGGGCCAGCGGTGGGGAATCGGATGAGCAGTTCTTC. Protein sequence: CASSVWASGGESDEQFF. The chain has TRBV9 and TRBJ2-1; D is perhaps TRBD2 (5 bases). Germline V gives CDR1 SGDLS, CDR2 YYNGEE. The CDR3 length is 17 residues. With 2 bases removed from V and 8 bases from J, the gap between germline ends came to 23 bases.